Shown below are 27 T cell receptor beta chains from a single sample sequenced in a study of spatial heterogeneity in lung cancer. MiXCR, run by TCRdb on the 5' RACE reads, gives a single entry per CDR3 protein. The sample carries about 95,000 distinct CDR3 sequences, 7.5% to 10% recorded once. Time point defined: sample taken at primary tumor resection. Unsorted whole RNA of tumor, nontumor lung or frozen PBMC was sequenced. The sample consisted of PBMCs, taken at surgery. All receptors come from a male donor with early-stage non-small cell lung cancer.

This sequence joins TRBV28 and TRBJ1-2; D might be TRBD1 (6 bases). This CDR3 comprises 14 residues. The germline V gene encodes CDR1 MDHEN and CDR2 SYDVKM. The V and J ends lost 8 bases and 7 bases respectively, with 20 bases between them. CDR3 protein: CASLISGTPLGYTF. The CDR3 nucleotides are TGTGCCAGCCTAATCTCCGGGACACCTCTTGGCTACACCTTC.

The chain has TRBV12-3 or TRBV12-4 and TRBJ2-7; the match to TRBD1 covers 8 bases. CDR3 length equals 14 residues. The junction had 5 bases not matched to a gene; V was cut back by 6 bases and J by 1 base. The CDR3 DNA reads TGTGCCAGCAGGTACACAGGGGGATCCTACGAGCAGTACTTC. It codes for CASRYTGGSYEQYF.

This clonotype was observed at least ten times. The V and J genes are TRBV29-1 and TRBJ2-1, with 7 bases aligning to TRBD1. The CDR3 has 15 amino acids. Germline CDR1 reads SQVTM; CDR2 reads ANQGSEA. V lost 3 bases to trimming and J lost 0 bases; unmatched junction nucleotides: 5. Here the CDR3 DNA reads TGCAGCGTTGACCCGGACAGGAGCTCCTACAATGAGCAGTTCTTC. This translates into CSVDPDRSSYNEQFF.

This clonotype was observed many times. The V gene is TRBV14, the J gene TRBJ2-1; TRBD2 aligns across 8 bases. With V trimmed by 1 base and J by 7 bases, 3 bases remained unmatched. The CDR3 is 14 residues long. Per the germline V gene, CDR1 is SGHDN and CDR2 is FVKESK. CDR3 protein: CASSQGGLGNEQFF. DNA for the CDR3: TGTGCCAGCAGCCAAGGGGGACTAGGAAATGAGCAGTTCTTC.

The chain employs TRBV5-1 and TRBJ2-3; no clear D. Germline values: CDR1 SGHRS, CDR2 YFSETQ. CDR3 length: 14 amino acids. Between the trimmed V and J ends, which lost 0 bases and 0 bases, there was a span of 5 bases. The CDR3 nucleotides are TGCGCCAGCAGCTTGGCGGCTAGCACAGATACGCAGTATTTT. This codes for CASSLAASTDTQYF.

This clonotype was seen more than once but under ten times. The V gene is TRBV5-6, the J gene TRBJ2-3; 13 nucleotides align to TRBD2. The germline V gene encodes CDR1 SGHDT and CDR2 YYEEEE. This CDR3 is 15 amino acids long. After removal of 3 bases from V and 4 bases from J, the junction contained 2 bases not matched to a gene. CDR3: CASSSGLAGADTQYF. Here the CDR3 DNA reads TGTGCCAGCAGCTCCGGACTAGCGGGAGCAGATACGCAGTATTTT.

This clonotype was seen many times. V gene TRBV18 combines with J gene TRBJ1-5; no firm D call. The germline gives CDR1 KGHSH, CDR2 LQKENI. The CDR3 has 13 amino acids. The germline V and J ends were trimmed by 3 bases and 1 base, with 4 bases remaining between them. CDR3 bases: TGTGCCAGCTCACCGGCGAGCAATCAGCCCCAGCATTTT. Translated: CASSPASNQPQHF.

The sample holds a few counts of this clonotype. The V gene is TRBV5-5, the J gene TRBJ2-3, with 11 bases aligning to TRBD2. Germline assignment: CDR1 SGHKS and CDR2 YYEKEE (reference sequence). The ends lost 5 bases at V and 0 bases at J; junction bases unmatched: 11. The length of the CDR3 is 18 residues. CDR3 amino acids: CASRRGPGTSGSTDTQYF. In nucleotides, the CDR3 is TGTGCCAGCAGAAGGGGTCCCGGGACTAGCGGTAGCACAGATACGCAGTATTTT. The variable domain in full, completed from reference TRBV5-5 and TRBJ2-3, reads DAGVTQSPTHLIKTRGQQVTLRCSPISGHKSVSWYQQVLGQGPQFIFQYYEKEERGRGNFPDRFSARQFPNYSSELNVNALLLGDSALYLCASRRGPGTSGSTDTQYFGPGTRLTVL.

The chain has TRBV20-1 and TRBJ2-7, with 10 bases lining up with TRBD2. Germline V gene sequence: CDR1 DFQATT, CDR2 SNEGSKA (reference sequence). The CDR3 is 16 residues long. Trimming cost V 6 bases and J 0 bases; bases outside gene matches: 11. CDR3 sequence: CSAEPTAGGISYEQYF. The DNA of the CDR3 is TGCAGTGCCGAACCTACAGCGGGAGGGATCTCCTACGAGCAGTACTTC.

In this sample, this clonotype turned up many times. V usage is TRBV7-3 and J usage is TRBJ2-3; D might be TRBD2 (5 bases). V dropped 2 bases and J dropped 6 bases, with 9 bases sitting between them. The CDR3 length is 13 residues. From germline, CDR1 is SGHTA and CDR2 FQGTGA. The CDR3 nucleotides are TGTGCCAGCAGCTTACTAGCATCGGATACGCAGTATTTT. Amino acids: CASSLLASDTQYF.

V usage is TRBV2 and J usage is TRBJ2-1, with D uncertain. The CDR3 runs to 13 residues. Germline CDR1 SNHLY, CDR2 FYNNEI. Between the trimmed V and J ends, which lost 7 bases and 4 bases, there was a span of 11 bases. The CDR3 is CASTWQVYNEQFF. The CDR3 DNA is TGTGCCAGCACCTGGCAGGTTTACAATGAGCAGTTCTTC.

The sample holds a few counts of this clonotype. This rearrangement joins TRBV7-9 to TRBJ1-2; 7 nucleotides match TRBD1. The germline CDR1 and CDR2 sequences are SEHNR and FQNEAQ (reference sequence). V was pared by 5 bases and J by 4 bases, with 4 bases of the junction left unmatched. CDR3 length: 13 residues. The CDR3 coding sequence is TGTGCCAGCAGCGAAGGGGGCATCTATGGCTACACCTTC. Encoded protein: CASSEGGIYGYTF.

This clonotype came up a few times. The chain combines TRBV20-1 with TRBJ2-3, with a weak D call TRBD2 (5 bases). CDR3 size: 15 residues. The V gene lost 1 base and the J gene lost 5 bases, with 16 bases spanning the gap. CDR1 is DFQATT and CDR2 is SNEGSKA in the germline V gene (reference sequence). CDR3 sequence reads: CSARASSGVGDTQYF. The CDR3 DNA follows: TGCAGTGCTAGAGCGAGCAGCGGAGTGGGAGATACGCAGTATTTT.

The chain uses TRBV28 and TRBJ1-1, with 7 bases matching TRBD1. The CDR3 covers 13 residues. The ends lost 2 bases at V and 3 bases at J; junction bases unmatched: 0. Germline lookup yields CDR1 MDHEN and CDR2 SYDVKM. The CDR3 protein is CASSLTGDTEAFF. In nucleotides, the CDR3 is TGTGCCAGCAGTTTAACAGGGGACACTGAAGCTTTCTTT. The full variable domain, in which reference TRBV28 and TRBJ1-1 provide the parts outside the CDR3, is DVKVTQSSRYLVKRTGEKVFLECVQDMDHENMFWYRQDPGLGLRLIYFSYDVKMKEKGDIPEGYSVSREKKERFSLILESASTNQTSMYLCASSLTGDTEAFFGQGTRLTVV.

This clonotype was seen only a few times. The chain employs TRBV19 and TRBJ2-5; 7 nucleotides line up with TRBD2. This CDR3 is 17 amino acids long. The V segment lost 6 bases and the J segment 1 base; nucleotides outside the gene matches: 14. Looked up from germline, CDR1 is LNHDA and CDR2 is SQIVND (reference sequence). The CDR3 DNA sequence: TGTGCCAGTAGCCGGGTGGCCCTCGGGGGGACCCAAGAGACCCAGTACTTC. This codes for CASSRVALGGTQETQYF.

This clonotype has at least ten counts. The chain uses TRBV3-1 and TRBJ1-2; 7 bases are a match to TRBD1. J was trimmed by 3 bases and V by 2 bases; bases with no gene match: 3. The CDR3 contains 14 residues. Germline V gives CDR1 LGHDT, CDR2 YNNKEL (reference sequence). The CDR3 DNA reads TGTGCCAGCAGCCAACTTACAGGGGACTATGGCTACACCTTC. Translating gives CASSQLTGDYGYTF.

V gene TRBV20-1 combines with J gene TRBJ2-1, with D perhaps matching TRBD1 or TRBD2 (5 bases each). V was clipped by 5 bases and J by 8 bases, with 22 bases between them. This CDR3 has 15 residues. The V gene's germline CDR1 is DFQATT and CDR2 SNEGSKA (reference sequence). As DNA, the CDR3 is TGCAGTGCTCCCACTAGGGGTAGTCGGGGCGATGAGCAGTTCTTC. Its translation is CSAPTRGSRGDEQFF.

This clonotype was counted at least ten times. This rearrangement joins TRBV5-1 to TRBJ2-5; D may be TRBD2 (5 bases). V dropped 0 bases and J dropped 3 bases, with 12 bases sitting between them. CDR1 is SGHRS, CDR2 YFSETQ, per germline. The CDR3 is 15 residues long. CDR3 DNA sequence: TGCGCCAGCAGCTTGGCGGCTAGCAGAAAAGAGACCCAGTACTTC. It codes for CASSLAASRKETQYF.

Turning to this clonotype: A read error may be the cause here, since a much bigger clone is one base away. The chain couples TRBV7-9 to TRBJ1-6; a weak D match, TRBD1 (5 bases). The V end was cut by 5 bases, the J end by 14 bases, with 16 bases between. Looked up from germline, CDR1 is SEHNR and CDR2 is FQNEAQ (reference sequence). The CDR3 runs to 13 residues. The CDR3 DNA sequence: TGTGCCAGCAGCCCCCAGGGAGCGGGCACCCTCCACTTT. It is translated as CASSPQGAGTLHF. The variable domain in full, with the rest retrieved from reference TRBV7-9 and TRBJ1-6, is DTGVSQNPRHKITKRGQNVTFRCDPISEHNRLYWYRQTLGQGPEFLTYFQNEAQLEKSRLLSDRFSAERPKGSFSTLEIQRTEQGDSAMYLCASSPQGAGTLHFGNGTRLTVT.

The rearrangement uses TRBV5-6 and TRBJ1-4, with unresolved D. Germline values: CDR1 SGHDT, CDR2 YYEEEE. CDR3 size: 14 residues. Trimming removed 2 bases at V and 4 bases at J, with 9 bases between. CDR3 residues: CASSFVGSNEKLFF. The CDR3 DNA reads TGTGCCAGCAGCTTTGTAGGGAGTAATGAAAAACTGTTTTTT.

This clonotype was seen only once. This rearrangement joins TRBV28 to TRBJ2-7; TRBD1 matches at 9 bases. The CDR3 spans 16 residues. Germline CDR1 and CDR2: MDHEN and SYDVKM. V gave up 3 bases and J gave up 1 base; unmatched junction bases: 7. CDR3 coding DNA: TGTGCCAGCAGTTTCCCGGGACAGGGAAGATCCTACGAGCAGTACTTC. It specifies CASSFPGQGRSYEQYF.

The V call is TRBV11-2, the J call TRBJ2-1, with 7 bases aligning to TRBD2. The CDR3 is made up of 16 amino acids. In germline, CDR1 is SGHAT, CDR2 FQNNGV. The V gene end was trimmed by 1 base and the J gene end by 8 bases; junction bases not matched to a gene: 11. CDR3 protein: CASSLGRRAGSDEQFF. Here the CDR3 DNA reads TGTGCCAGCAGCTTAGGTAGGAGAGCGGGGTCGGATGAGCAGTTCTTC.

The rearrangement links TRBV5-1 to TRBJ2-3; D remains ambiguous. There are 12 residues in the CDR3. Between the trimmed V and J ends, which lost 2 bases and 3 bases, there was a span of 4 bases. Germline V gene sequence: CDR1 SGHRS, CDR2 YFSETQ. This chain's CDR3 is CASSFTTDTQYF. Written as DNA, the CDR3 is TGCGCCAGCAGCTTCACGACAGATACGCAGTATTTT.

This clonotype was detected ten times or more. V gene TRBV5-1 combines with J gene TRBJ1-4, with TRBD1 identical over 7 bases. Germline CDR1 SGHRS, CDR2 YFSETQ. There are 14 residues in the CDR3. The V and J ends lost 4 bases and 4 bases, in that order; junction bases with no gene match: 4. The CDR3 DNA sequence: TGCGCCAGCAGCCGAGACAGGGTTAATGAAAAACTGTTTTTT. This gives the protein CASSRDRVNEKLFF. The variable domain in full, completed from reference TRBV5-1 and TRBJ1-4, reads KAGVTQTPRYLIKTRGQQVTLSCSPISGHRSVSWYQQTPGQGLQFLFEYFSETQRNKGNFPGRFSGRQFSNSRSEMNVSTLELGDSALYLCASSRDRVNEKLFFGSGTQLSVL.

This clonotype has just a few counts. This chain links TRBV6-6 with TRBJ1-2; TRBD1 is a possible D gene (5 bases). V was cut by 8 bases and J by 4 bases, with 17 bases left in between. Germline CDR1 reads MNHNY; CDR2 reads SVGAGI (reference sequence). The CDR3 is made up of 14 amino acids. The CDR3 sequence: CASGGGGGSYGYTF. CDR3 sequence (DNA): TGTGCCAGCGGGGGGGGAGGAGGGAGCTATGGCTACACCTTC.

In this sample, this clonotype turned up many times. J is TRBJ1-6 and V is TRBV10-3, with D perhaps matching TRBD1 (5 bases). CDR1 and CDR2 from the germline V gene are ENHRY and SYGVKD. The CDR3 length is 14 residues. With 4 bases removed from V and 8 bases from J, the gap between germline ends came to 12 bases. CDR3 in DNA: TGTGCCATCAGTGTGGGGGGACTTTATTCACCCCTCCACTTT. It encodes CAISVGGLYSPLHF.

There are a few counts of this clonotype. The chain couples TRBV12-3 or TRBV12-4 to TRBJ1-2, with TRBD1 matching over 11 bases. Germline trimming cut 3 bases from V and 6 bases from J; bases unmatched to any gene: 3. This CDR3 spans 14 amino acids. CDR3 DNA: TGTGCCAGCAGTTTCCGGGACAGGGGGAATGGCTACACCTTC. Protein: CASSFRDRGNGYTF.